The 32 T cell receptor beta chains reported below all come from one sample, sequenced in a study of cytomegalovirus exposure and HLA in healthy donors. 60 Vbeta and 13 Jbeta primers were used in PCR. TCRdb's table, derived via immunoSEQ multiplex PCR, lists solely in-frame clones and lacks some. Among about 200,000 clones, 10% to 15% were seen once, and the ten largest hold 7.5% to 10%. The sample consisted of PBMCs. The receptors were gathered from a man aged 45-65 years in good health and CMV-seropositive.

The rearrangement joins TRBV29-1 to TRBJ2-5; D possibly corresponds to TRBD1 (6 bases). The V and J ends lost 6 bases and 2 bases respectively, with 13 bases between them. The CDR3 has 13 residues. CDR1 SQVTM and CDR2 ANQGSEA come from the germline V gene. The CDR3 here is CSVPWGHQETQYF. In DNA, the CDR3 is TGCAGCGTCCCTTGGGGGCATCAAGAGACCCAGTACTTC. The full variable domain, completed using reference TRBV29-1 and TRBJ2-5, is SAVISQKPSRDICQRGTSLTIQCQVDSQVTMMFWYRQQPGQSLTLIATANQGSEATYESGFVIDKFPISRPNLTFSTLTVSNMSPEDSSIYLCSVPWGHQETQYFGPGTRLLVL.

A note on this clone: Other DNA sequences in this specimen translate into the identical CDR3. The gene calls are TRBV29-1 and TRBJ2-6; D is perhaps TRBD1 (5 bases). This CDR3 is built from 13 residues. Trimming shortened V by 4 bases and J by 4 bases, and 8 bases separated the two germline ends. Germline CDR1 is SQVTM and CDR2 is ANQGSEA. DNA for the CDR3: TGCAGCGTTGCCAGGGCCGGGGCCAACGTCCTGACTTTC. Its translation: CSVARAGANVLTF.

Details on this clone: The sample carries other DNA sequences with the same CDR3. The chain is built from TRBV4-3 and TRBJ1-6, with 7 bases matching TRBD1. J gave up 11 bases and V 0 bases, and 7 bases lay outside the gene matches. Germline V CDR1 and CDR2: LGHNA, YSLEER. The CDR3 has 15 amino acids. The CDR3 reads CASSQDLSDRPPLHF. The CDR3 DNA reads TGCGCCAGCAGCCAAGATTTATCGGACAGGCCACCCCTCCACTTT.

The chain is built from TRBV6-1 and TRBJ1-5, with D uncertain. With 4 bases removed from V and 0 bases from J, the gap between germline ends came to 13 bases. This CDR3 spans 16 amino acids. The germline CDR1 and CDR2 sequences are MNHNS and SASEGT. CDR3 sequence reads: CASSAGRPYSNQPQHF. The DNA for the CDR3 is TGTGCCAGCAGTGCCGGGAGACCTTATAGCAATCAGCCCCAGCATTTT.

A few counts support this clone. V usage is TRBV28 and J usage is TRBJ2-1, with D possibly matching TRBD2 (5 bases). V lost 6 bases and J 4 bases, leaving 13 bases between the germline ends. Germline V gives CDR1 MDHEN, CDR2 SYDVKM. The length of the CDR3 is 14 residues. DNA of the CDR3: TGTGCCAGCAGCTTAGAGGACTCTTACAATGAGCAGTTCTTC. It yields the protein CASSLEDSYNEQFF.

The CDR3 here is CASSLAAGDDEQFF. CDR3 in DNA: TGTGCCAGCAGCTTGGCGGCAGGGGATGATGAGCAGTTCTTC. J is TRBJ2-1 and V is TRBV7-2; TRBD1 might be the D (6 bases). The CDR3 length is 14 residues. V lost 3 bases and J lost 8, with 14 bases in between. Germline CDR1 and CDR2: SGHTA and FQGNSA.

The rearrangement links TRBV7-2 to TRBJ1-2; D remains unclear. The CDR3 sequence is 15 residues long. Germline assignment: CDR1 SGHTA and CDR2 FQGNSA. V gave up 5 bases and J gave up 2 bases, with 15 bases separating them. The DNA for the CDR3 is TGTGCCAGCAGCGCGACACACCTCACGAACTATGGCTACACCTTC. Its translation is CASSATHLTNYGYTF.

The chain carries TRBV10-1 and TRBJ2-1; D unclear. V was clipped by 4 bases and J by 6 bases, with 13 bases between them. CDR3 length equals 14 residues. Germline-derived CDR1 and CDR2 are WNHNN and SYGVQD (reference sequence). As DNA, the CDR3 is TGCGCCAGCAGTGTTGATCCTACCGGCAATGAGCAGTTCTTC. This gives the protein CASSVDPTGNEQFF.

This chain uses TRBV5-6 with TRBJ1-5; 11 nucleotides line up with TRBD1. Trimming removed 2 bases from V and 7 bases from J; junction bases left unmatched: 5. This CDR3 comprises 15 residues. The germline V gene has CDR1 SGHDT and CDR2 YYEEEE. CDR3 residues: CASSLYGTGGQPQHF. In DNA, the CDR3 is TGTGCCAGCAGCTTATATGGGACAGGGGGGCAGCCCCAGCATTTT.

This clone was counted between two and nine times. The rearrangement joins TRBV4-3 to TRBJ2-6; D remains unclear. The CDR3 totals 15 residues. Germline CDR1 is LGHNA and CDR2 is YSLEER. The V end lost 4 bases, the J end lost 4 bases, and 11 bases lay between the germline ends. CDR3 DNA sequence: TGCGCCAGCAGCCCCACTTTCGGGGGGGCCAACGTCCTGACTTTC. Its protein is CASSPTFGGANVLTF.

This clone was recorded a few times. The rearrangement uses TRBV7-9 and TRBJ1-4; D is perhaps TRBD1 (5 bases). In germline, CDR1 is SEHNR, CDR2 FQNEAQ (reference sequence). The CDR3 spans 15 residues. Trimming stripped 5 bases from V and 0 bases from J, with 10 bases between. The CDR3 reads CASSLGTATNEKLFF. CDR3 DNA: TGTGCCAGCAGCCTCGGGACTGCAACTAATGAAAAACTGTTTTTT.

This clone was detected a few times. The chain joins TRBV5-1 to TRBJ1-1, with 7 bases fitting TRBD1. CDR1 is SGHRS and CDR2 is YFSETQ in the germline V gene. This CDR3 spans 15 amino acids. After removal of 0 bases from V and 5 bases from J, the junction contained 7 bases not matched to a gene. The CDR3 DNA is TGCGCCAGCAGCTTGGCGGGACAGATTCGAACTGAAGCTTTCTTT. Translating it yields CASSLAGQIRTEAFF.

This clone was found a few times. This chain uses TRBV5-5 with TRBJ2-2, with D possibly being TRBD1 (5 bases). CDR1 and CDR2 from the germline V gene are SGHKS and YYEKEE (reference sequence). CDR3 length equals 14 residues. V lost 6 bases and J lost 2, with 11 bases in between. This CDR3 is CASTPDTNTGELFF. CDR3 sequence (DNA): TGTGCCAGCACCCCGGACACAAACACCGGGGAGCTGTTTTTT.

V is TRBV6-6 and J is TRBJ2-7, with TRBD2 as a possible D gene (5 bases). V was shortened by 2 bases and J by 3 bases, with 14 bases between the two germline ends. The germline gives CDR1 MNHNY, CDR2 SVGAGI (reference sequence). CDR3 length equals 15 residues. CDR3 region: CASSYPTSNGYEQYV. The CDR3 DNA is TGTGCCAGCAGTTACCCCACTAGTAACGGCTACGAGCAGTACGTC.

The rearrangement joins TRBV7-2 to TRBJ2-6; D is possibly TRBD2 (6 bases). V was shortened by 2 bases and J by 3 bases, with 14 bases between the two germline ends. The CDR3 contains 17 residues. CDR1 is SGHTA, CDR2 FQGNSA, per germline. The CDR3 protein is CASSLTSWGVGANVLTF. CDR3 nucleotides: TGTGCCAGCAGCTTAACCTCATGGGGGGTTGGGGCCAACGTCCTGACTTTC.

This clone was seen more than once but under ten times. This chain joins TRBV6-6 and TRBJ1-5; D unresolved. V gave up 7 bases and J gave up 5 bases, with 12 bases separating them. Germline V lookup: CDR1 MNHNY, CDR2 SVGAGI (reference sequence). This CDR3 has 13 amino acids. The CDR3 nucleotides read TGTGCCAGCACATTTAGGAGGGATCAGCCCCAGCATTTT. Translating it yields CASTFRRDQPQHF.

This rearrangement joins TRBV5-1 to TRBJ1-1, with D possibly being TRBD1 (6 bases). Germline lookup yields CDR1 SGHRS and CDR2 YFSETQ. CDR3 size: 15 residues. V lost 4 bases, J lost 3 bases, and 16 bases lay in between. CDR3 loop: CASSPAGEGDTEAFF. DNA for the CDR3: TGCGCCAGCAGCCCTGCAGGGGAAGGGGACACTGAAGCTTTCTTT. Drawing the rest from reference TRBV5-1 and TRBJ1-1, the complete variable domain is KAGVTQTPRYLIKTRGQQVTLSCSPISGHRSVSWYQQTPGQGLQFLFEYFSETQRNKGNFPGRFSGRQFSNSRSEMNVSTLELGDSALYLCASSPAGEGDTEAFFGQGTRLTVV.

The chain carries TRBV15 and TRBJ1-2; D gene uncertain. This CDR3 has 15 amino acids. Germline V gene lookup returns CDR1 LNHNV and CDR2 YYDKDF (reference sequence). The V end lost 1 base, the J end lost 0 bases, and 9 bases lay between the germline ends. The CDR3 DNA reads TGTGCCACCAGCAGAGTGTACAGCCCTAACTATGGCTACACCTTC. Residues: CATSRVYSPNYGYTF.

This clone has just a few counts. The CDR3 loop reads CASSFDRSYTGELFF. The CDR3 region has the DNA TGTGCCAGCAGCTTCGACAGGTCATACACCGGGGAGCTGTTTTTT. The chain recombines TRBV11-3 with TRBJ2-2; D is possibly TRBD1 (6 bases). CDR1 SGHNT and CDR2 YENEEA come from the germline V gene. The length of the CDR3 is 15 residues. The V end was cut by 3 bases, the J end by 3 bases, with 11 bases between.

The V call is TRBV2, the J call TRBJ2-3; D not resolved. Germline CDR1 reads SNHLY; CDR2 reads FYNNEI. V lost 6 bases to trimming and J lost 2 bases, with 3 bases between them. The length of the CDR3 is 11 residues. In DNA form, the CDR3 reads TGTGCCAGCAGCTTCACAGATACGCAGTATTTT. Its protein is CASSFTDTQYF.

This clone was seen only a few times. The V call is TRBV18, the J call TRBJ2-3, with 12 bases matching TRBD1. Per germline, CDR1 KGHSH and CDR2 LQKENI. With 4 bases clipped from V and 9 bases from J, the junction kept 8 bases outside the gene matches. The CDR3 has 15 residues. The CDR3 DNA reads TGTGCCAGCTCACGCACCCGGGACAGGGGGCGCACGCAGTATTTT. It encodes CASSRTRDRGRTQYF.

This clone has only a few counts. The chain links TRBV7-9 to TRBJ2-3; 10 bases are a match to TRBD2. The CDR3 runs to 14 residues. The junction had 1 base not matched to a gene; V was cut back by 3 bases and J by 4 bases. In germline, CDR1 is SEHNR, CDR2 FQNEAQ (reference sequence). CDR3 nucleotides: TGTGCCAGCAGCTTTAGCGGGGGGTCAGATACGCAGTATTTT. Translation: CASSFSGGSDTQYF.

This clone was counted between two and nine times. The chain uses TRBV5-1 and TRBJ1-4; 11 bases align to TRBD1. V lost 2 bases to trimming and J lost 8 bases; unmatched junction nucleotides: 5. CDR3 size: 15 residues. In germline, CDR1 is SGHRS, CDR2 YFSETQ. Written as DNA, the CDR3 is TGCGCCAGCAGCTTAGGACAGGGGGCTGTCGAAAAACTGTTTTTT. Protein sequence: CASSLGQGAVEKLFF.

V is TRBV7-9 and J is TRBJ2-2; 8 bases match TRBD1. The germline V gene encodes CDR1 SEHNR and CDR2 FQNEAQ (reference sequence). CDR3 length: 15 amino acids. V gave up 5 bases and J gave up 3 bases; unmatched junction bases: 5. CDR3 residues: CASSPGQGHTGELFF. The CDR3 coding sequence is TGTGCCAGCAGCCCCGGACAGGGCCACACCGGGGAGCTGTTTTTT.

This clone appeared a few times. V usage is TRBV9 and J usage is TRBJ1-2; 7 bases are shared with TRBD1. The germline CDR1 and CDR2 sequences are SGDLS and YYNGEE. This CDR3 has 14 residues. Trimming removed 5 bases from V and 8 bases from J; junction bases left unmatched: 12. The DNA for the CDR3 is TGTGCCAGCAGGGGCGGGCCCGAAGGGGGCGGCTACACCTTC. Protein product: CASRGGPEGGGYTF.

A few counts support this clone. Additional DNA sequences in this sample encode the identical CDR3. This sequence joins TRBV6-6 and TRBJ1-1; D is undetermined. V was pared by 7 bases and J by 3 bases, with 9 bases between. The germline V gene has CDR1 MNHNY and CDR2 SVGAGI (reference sequence). The length of the CDR3 is 12 residues. CDR3 loop: CASTSVDTEAFF. CDR3 in DNA: TGTGCCAGCACCTCAGTGGACACTGAAGCTTTCTTT.

This chain joins TRBV7-9 and TRBJ1-5, with no clear D. The CDR3 is made up of 15 amino acids. Trimming pared 8 bases from V and 4 bases from J, leaving 18 bases between. Germline CDR1 and CDR2: SEHNR and FQNEAQ (reference sequence). The CDR3: CASAHAGIGNQPQHF. The CDR3 DNA follows: TGTGCCAGCGCGCACGCGGGAATCGGTAATCAGCCCCAGCATTTT.

The gene calls are TRBV7-9 and TRBJ1-2; no reliable D call. Per the germline V gene, CDR1 is SEHNR and CDR2 is FQNEAQ (reference sequence). There are 15 residues in the CDR3. Trimming stripped 5 bases from V and 4 bases from J, with 17 bases between. CDR3 region: CASSRAPRGGYGYTF. CDR3 nucleotide sequence: TGTGCCAGCAGCCGAGCTCCCAGAGGCGGCTATGGCTACACCTTC.

The V call is TRBV11-2, the J call TRBJ1-5, with 8 bases identical to TRBD1. This CDR3 comprises 14 residues. Germline V gene lookup returns CDR1 SGHAT and CDR2 FQNNGV. The V and J ends lost 5 bases and 6 bases, in that order; junction bases with no gene match: 6. The CDR3 bases are TGTGCCAGCAGCGTCGGACAGGGCGGTCAGCCCCAGCATTTT. Translated, it gives CASSVGQGGQPQHF.

The V gene is TRBV6-6, the J gene TRBJ1-2; 11 bases fit TRBD1. V trimming: 8 bases; J trimming: 4 bases; junction bases outside the gene matches: 6. The CDR3 runs 14 residues. Germline V gene lookup returns CDR1 MNHNY and CDR2 SVGAGI (reference sequence). The DNA for the CDR3 is TGTGCCAGCGGTGAGGACAGGGGGCTCTATGGCTACACCTTC. This sequence encodes CASGEDRGLYGYTF.

This clone was seen only a few times. V is TRBV6-1 and J is TRBJ1-1; possibly TRBD1 for D (5 bases). This CDR3 comprises 12 residues. Trimming removed 2 bases at V and 4 bases at J, with 5 bases between. The V gene's germline CDR1 is MNHNS and CDR2 SASEGT. The CDR3 protein is CASSERGTEAFF. CDR3 DNA sequence: TGTGCCAGCAGTGAAAGGGGCACTGAAGCTTTCTTT.

This clone was recorded a few times. The gene calls are TRBV5-6 and TRBJ1-1; D is unclear. Looked up from germline, CDR1 is SGHDT and CDR2 is YYEEEE. The germline V and J ends were trimmed by 2 bases and 4 bases, with 15 bases remaining between them. This CDR3 contains 15 residues. The CDR3 nucleotides read TGTGCCAGCAGCTTTTCGCCGGCGGGGAGCACTGAAGCTTTCTTT. Encoded protein: CASSFSPAGSTEAFF.